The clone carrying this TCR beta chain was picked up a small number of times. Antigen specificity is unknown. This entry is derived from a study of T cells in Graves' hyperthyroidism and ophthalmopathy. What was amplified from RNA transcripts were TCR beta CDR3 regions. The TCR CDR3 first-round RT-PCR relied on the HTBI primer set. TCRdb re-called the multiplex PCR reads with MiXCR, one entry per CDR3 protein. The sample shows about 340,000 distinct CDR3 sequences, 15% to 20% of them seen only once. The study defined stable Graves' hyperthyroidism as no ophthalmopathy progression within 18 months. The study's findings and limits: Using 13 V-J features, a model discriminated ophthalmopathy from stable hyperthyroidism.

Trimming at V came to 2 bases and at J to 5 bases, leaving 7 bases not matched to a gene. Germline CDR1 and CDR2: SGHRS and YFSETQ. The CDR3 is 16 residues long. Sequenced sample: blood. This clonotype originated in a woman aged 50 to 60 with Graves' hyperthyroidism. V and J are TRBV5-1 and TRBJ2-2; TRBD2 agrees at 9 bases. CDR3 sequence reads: CASSLSPAGGTGELFF. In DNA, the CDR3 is TGCGCCAGCAGCTTATCGCCAGCGGGAGGTACCGGGGAGCTGTTTTTT.